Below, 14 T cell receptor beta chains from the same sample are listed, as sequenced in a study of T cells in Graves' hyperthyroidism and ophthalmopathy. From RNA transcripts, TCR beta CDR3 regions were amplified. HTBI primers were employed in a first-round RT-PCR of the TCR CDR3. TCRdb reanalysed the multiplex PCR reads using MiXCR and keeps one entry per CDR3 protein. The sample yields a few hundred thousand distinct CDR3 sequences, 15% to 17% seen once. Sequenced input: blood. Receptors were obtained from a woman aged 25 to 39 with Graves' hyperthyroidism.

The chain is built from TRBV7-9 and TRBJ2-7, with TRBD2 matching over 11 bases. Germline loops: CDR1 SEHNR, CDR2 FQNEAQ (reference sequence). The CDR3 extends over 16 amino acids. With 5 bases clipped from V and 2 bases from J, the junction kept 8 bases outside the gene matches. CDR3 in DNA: TGTGCCAGCAGCACCCCCGGGACTAGCGGAGCCTACGAGCAGTACTTC. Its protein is CASSTPGTSGAYEQYF. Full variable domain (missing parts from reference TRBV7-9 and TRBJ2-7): DTGVSQNPRHKITKRGQNVTFRCDPISEHNRLYWYRQTLGQGPEFLTYFQNEAQLEKSRLLSDRFSAERPKGSFSTLEIQRTEQGDSAMYLCASSTPGTSGAYEQYFGPGTRLTVT.

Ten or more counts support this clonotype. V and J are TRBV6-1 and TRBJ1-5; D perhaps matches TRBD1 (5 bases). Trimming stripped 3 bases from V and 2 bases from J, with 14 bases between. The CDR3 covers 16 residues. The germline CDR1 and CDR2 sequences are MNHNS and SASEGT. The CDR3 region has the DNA TGTGCCAGCAGTGAGGGGGGGGGATGGGGCAATCAGCCCCAGCATTTT. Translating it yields CASSEGGGWGNQPQHF.

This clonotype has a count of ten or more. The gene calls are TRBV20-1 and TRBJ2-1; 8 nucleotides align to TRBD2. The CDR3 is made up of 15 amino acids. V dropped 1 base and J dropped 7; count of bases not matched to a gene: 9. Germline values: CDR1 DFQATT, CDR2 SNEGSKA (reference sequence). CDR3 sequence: CSARAGGPGMNEQFF. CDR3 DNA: TGCAGTGCTAGAGCGGGAGGGCCTGGAATGAATGAGCAGTTCTTC.

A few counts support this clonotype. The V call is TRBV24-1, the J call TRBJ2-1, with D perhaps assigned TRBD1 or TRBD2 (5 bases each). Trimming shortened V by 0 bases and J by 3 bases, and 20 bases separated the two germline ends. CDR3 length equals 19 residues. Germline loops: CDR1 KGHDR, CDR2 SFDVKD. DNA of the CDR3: TGTGCCACCAGTGATTTGCGGGACCCCAGAGGTAGTTTCTACAATGAGCAGTTCTTC. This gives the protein CATSDLRDPRGSFYNEQFF.

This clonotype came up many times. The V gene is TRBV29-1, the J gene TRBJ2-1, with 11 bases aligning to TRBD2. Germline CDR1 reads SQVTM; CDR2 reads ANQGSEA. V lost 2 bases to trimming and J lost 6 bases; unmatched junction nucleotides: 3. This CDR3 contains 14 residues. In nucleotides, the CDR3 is TGCAGCGTTGAACTAGCGGGGGGTTTCAATGAGCAGTTCTTC. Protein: CSVELAGGFNEQFF.

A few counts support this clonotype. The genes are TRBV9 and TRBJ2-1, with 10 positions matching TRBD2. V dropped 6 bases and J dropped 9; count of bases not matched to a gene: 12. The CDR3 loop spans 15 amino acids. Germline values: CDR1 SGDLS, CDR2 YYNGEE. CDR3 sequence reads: CASTKSGTSVGEQFF. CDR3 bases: TGTGCCAGCACAAAGAGCGGGACTAGCGTTGGTGAGCAGTTCTTC.

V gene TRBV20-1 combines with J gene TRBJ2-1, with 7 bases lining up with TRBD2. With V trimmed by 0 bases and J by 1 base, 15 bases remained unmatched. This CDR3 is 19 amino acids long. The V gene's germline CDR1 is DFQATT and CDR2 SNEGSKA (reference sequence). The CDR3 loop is CSARDWRGSSLGSYNEQFF. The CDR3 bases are TGCAGTGCTAGAGATTGGCGCGGGAGCTCCCTAGGTTCCTACAATGAGCAGTTCTTC.

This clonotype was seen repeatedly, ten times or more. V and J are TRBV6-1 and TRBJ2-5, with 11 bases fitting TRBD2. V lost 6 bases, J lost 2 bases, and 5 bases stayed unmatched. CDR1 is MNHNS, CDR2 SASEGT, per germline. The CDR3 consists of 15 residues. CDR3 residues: CASRKGLAVQETQYF. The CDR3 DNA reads TGTGCCAGCAGGAAGGGACTAGCGGTACAAGAGACCCAGTACTTC.

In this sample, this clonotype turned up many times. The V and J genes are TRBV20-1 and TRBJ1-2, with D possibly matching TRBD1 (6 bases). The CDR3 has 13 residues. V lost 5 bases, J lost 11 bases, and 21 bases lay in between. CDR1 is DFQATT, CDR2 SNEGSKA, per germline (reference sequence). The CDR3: CSARVAGGERYTF. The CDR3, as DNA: TGCAGTGCTCGAGTCGCCGGGGGCGAAAGGTACACCTTC.

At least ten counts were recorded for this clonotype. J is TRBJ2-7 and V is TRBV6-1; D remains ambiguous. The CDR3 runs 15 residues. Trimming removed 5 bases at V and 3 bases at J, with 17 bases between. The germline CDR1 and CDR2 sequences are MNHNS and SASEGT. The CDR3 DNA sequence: TGTGCCAGCAGTAGGACGCTTTTATCCGGCTACGAGCAGTACTTC. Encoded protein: CASSRTLLSGYEQYF.

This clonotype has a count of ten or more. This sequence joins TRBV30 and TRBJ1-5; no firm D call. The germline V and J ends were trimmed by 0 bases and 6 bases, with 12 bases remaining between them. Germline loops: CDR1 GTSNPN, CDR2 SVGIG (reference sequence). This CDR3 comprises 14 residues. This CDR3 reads CAWSVELGGQPQHF. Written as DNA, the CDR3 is TGTGCCTGGAGTGTGGAGCTGGGTGGTCAGCCCCAGCATTTT.

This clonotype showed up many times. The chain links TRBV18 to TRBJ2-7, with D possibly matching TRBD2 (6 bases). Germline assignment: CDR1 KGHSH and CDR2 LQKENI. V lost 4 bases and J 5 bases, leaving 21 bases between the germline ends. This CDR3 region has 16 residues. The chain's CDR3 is CASSRGARRRSDEQYF. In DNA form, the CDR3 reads TGTGCCAGCTCACGCGGGGCTAGGCGGAGGAGCGACGAGCAGTACTTC.

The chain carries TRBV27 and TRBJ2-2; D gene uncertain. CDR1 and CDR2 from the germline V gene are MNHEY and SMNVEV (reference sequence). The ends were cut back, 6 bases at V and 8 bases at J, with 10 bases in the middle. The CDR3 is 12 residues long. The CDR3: CASRSGYGELFF. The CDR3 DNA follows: TGTGCCAGCAGATCCGGGTATGGGGAGCTGTTTTTT.

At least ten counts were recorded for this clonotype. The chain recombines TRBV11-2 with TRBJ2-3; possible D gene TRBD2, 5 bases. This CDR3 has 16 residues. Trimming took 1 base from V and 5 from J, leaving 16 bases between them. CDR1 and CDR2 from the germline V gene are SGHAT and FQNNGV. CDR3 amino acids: CASSLVSGVPGDTQYF. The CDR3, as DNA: TGTGCCAGCAGCTTAGTTTCCGGGGTTCCGGGAGATACGCAGTATTTT.